These T cell receptor beta chains were read from a single sample in a study of T-cell reconstitution after alpha-beta-depleted transplantation in children. TCRdb reprocessed the PCR reads with MiXCR, giving one entry per CDR3 protein. The table includes roughly 180,000 distinct CDR3 sequences, less than 15% detected once. The source was PBMCs from the stem cell graft donor, collected from the stem cell graft. The origin of the receptors is a human donor who donated a stem cell graft to a child with acute lymphoblastic leukemia. Both conserved end residues are part of each CDR3. Each record gives: V gene, J gene, CDR3 protein.

TRBV20-1,TRBJ2-7,CSASTSGSSYEQYF
TRBV10-3,TRBJ2-3,CAISAPSETDTQYF
TRBV28,TRBJ2-3,CASSPGLLNTQYF
TRBV6-1,TRBJ2-1,CASRKYTSSYNEQFF
TRBV5-1,TRBJ1-4,CASTQRPTNEKLFF
TRBV5-1,TRBJ2-1,CASSLGTSGEYNEQFF
TRBV10-3,TRBJ2-1,CAIRERTKNEQFF
TRBV7-2,TRBJ2-3,CASSLDGYPADTQYF
TRBV7-9,TRBJ2-7,CASSLEVVHEQYF
TRBV6-2/TRBV6-3,TRBJ2-7,CASSRYGVGVTSGAPYEQYF
TRBV7-9,TRBJ2-5,CASSFSQGQETQYF
TRBV7-9,TRBJ2-1,CASSPGEGEDNEQFF
TRBV5-8,TRBJ1-1,CASSFGGTSEAFF
TRBV7-2,TRBJ2-7,CASSLGTAISYEQYF
TRBV27,TRBJ2-5,CASTKSRALETQYF
TRBV20-1,TRBJ2-5,CSARALAGDETQYF
TRBV5-1,TRBJ2-5,CASSGQVGETQYF
TRBV6-5,TRBJ1-6,CASSWDRGGNSPLHF
TRBV6-2/TRBV6-3,TRBJ2-7,CASSYAPGQGPHEQYF
TRBV5-1,TRBJ1-2,CASSPAAGGGYTF
TRBV6-6,TRBJ2-7,CASSPDRDEQYF
TRBV12-3/TRBV12-4,TRBJ1-1,CASSLRQGNTEAFF
TRBV7-6,TRBJ2-3,CASSEGGTQYF
TRBV20-1,TRBJ1-5,CSVAQGDQPQHF
TRBV20-1,TRBJ1-1,CSAREVRAFF
TRBV5-1,TRBJ2-6,CASSPDYSSGANVLTF
TRBV12-3/TRBV12-4,TRBJ2-7,CASSSGGPEQYF
TRBV7-9,TRBJ1-1,CASSSRAEAFF
TRBV28,TRBJ1-1,CASSSTILGAFF